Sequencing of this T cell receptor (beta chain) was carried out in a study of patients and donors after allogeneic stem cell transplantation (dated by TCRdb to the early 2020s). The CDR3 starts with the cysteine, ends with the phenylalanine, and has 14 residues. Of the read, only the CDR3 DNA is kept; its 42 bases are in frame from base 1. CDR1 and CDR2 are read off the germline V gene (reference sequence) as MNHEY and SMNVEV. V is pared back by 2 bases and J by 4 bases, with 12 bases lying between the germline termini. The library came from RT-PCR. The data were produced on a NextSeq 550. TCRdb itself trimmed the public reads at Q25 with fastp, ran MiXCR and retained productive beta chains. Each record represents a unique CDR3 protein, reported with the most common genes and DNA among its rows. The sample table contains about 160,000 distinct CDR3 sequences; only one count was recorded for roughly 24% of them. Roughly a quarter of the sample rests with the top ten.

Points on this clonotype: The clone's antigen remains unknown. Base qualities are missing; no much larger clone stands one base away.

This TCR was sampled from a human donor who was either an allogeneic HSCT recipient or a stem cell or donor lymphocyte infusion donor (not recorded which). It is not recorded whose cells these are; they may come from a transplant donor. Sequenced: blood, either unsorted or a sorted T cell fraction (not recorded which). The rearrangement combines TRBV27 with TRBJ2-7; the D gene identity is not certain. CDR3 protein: CASSLLGRNYEQYF. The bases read TGTGCCAGCAGTTTACTTGGCAGAAATTACGAGCAGTACTTC.